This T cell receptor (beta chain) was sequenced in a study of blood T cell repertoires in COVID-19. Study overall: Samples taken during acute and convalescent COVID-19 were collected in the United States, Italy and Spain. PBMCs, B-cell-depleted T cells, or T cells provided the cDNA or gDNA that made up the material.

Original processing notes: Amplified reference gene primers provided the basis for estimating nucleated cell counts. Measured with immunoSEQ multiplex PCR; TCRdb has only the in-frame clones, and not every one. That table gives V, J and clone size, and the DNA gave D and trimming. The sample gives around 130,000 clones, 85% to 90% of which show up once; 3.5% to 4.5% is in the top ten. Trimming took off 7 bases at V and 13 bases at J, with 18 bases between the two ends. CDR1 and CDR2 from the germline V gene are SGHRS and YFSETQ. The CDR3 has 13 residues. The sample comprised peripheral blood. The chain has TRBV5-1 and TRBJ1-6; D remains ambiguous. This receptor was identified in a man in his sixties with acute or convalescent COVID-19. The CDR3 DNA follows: TGCGCCAGCTCAGACACCGGGAGGGCCCCCCTCCACTTT. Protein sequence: CASSDTGRAPLHF.